Given below is one TCR beta chain in context. What it recognizes is unknown. The germline V gene has CDR1 LNHDA and CDR2 SQIVND (reference sequence). Trimming took 6 bases from V and 5 from J, leaving 10 bases between them. This CDR3 has 12 residues. This sample is part of a study of cytomegalovirus exposure and HLA in healthy donors. Findings and caveats of the study: Exclusion as indistinguishable affected some V segments, including TRBV6-2 and TRBV6-3.

PCR amplification relied on 60 Vbeta primers (plus 13 Jbeta primers). Using immunoSEQ multiplex PCR, the repertoire was profiled, and TCRdb retains in-frame clones only, with some absent. This table holds fewer than 130,000 clones, 79% found once. This chain joins TRBV19 and TRBJ2-5; a possible D gene is TRBD2 (6 bases). Sequenced sample: PBMCs. This receptor was taken from a woman aged 40 to 50 in good health and CMV-seronegative. Written as DNA, the CDR3 is TGTGCCAGTAGCCCTGGGGGGGAGACCCAGTACTTC. This translates into CASSPGGETQYF. The full variable domain, completed using reference TRBV19 and TRBJ2-5, is DGGITQSPKYLFRKEGQNVTLSCEQNLNHDAMYWYRQDPGQGLRLIYYSQIVNDFQKGDIAEGYSVSREKKESFPLTVTSAQKNPTAFYLCASSPGGETQYFGPGTRLLVL.